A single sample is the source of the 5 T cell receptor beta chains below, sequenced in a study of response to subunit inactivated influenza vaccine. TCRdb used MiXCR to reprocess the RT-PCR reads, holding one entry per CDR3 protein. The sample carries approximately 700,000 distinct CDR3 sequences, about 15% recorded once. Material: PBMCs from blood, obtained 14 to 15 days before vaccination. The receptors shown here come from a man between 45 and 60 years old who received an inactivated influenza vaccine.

Here the CDR3 reads CASSWRRGPYNEQFF. CDR3 DNA sequence: TGTGCCAGCAGCTGGAGGCGGGGGCCCTACAATGAGCAGTTCTTC. The genes are TRBV11-2 and TRBJ2-1, with a tentative D call TRBD2 (7 bases). This CDR3 has 15 amino acids. Germline CDR1 and CDR2: SGHAT and FQNNGV. V was clipped by 4 bases and J by 2 bases, with 12 bases between them.

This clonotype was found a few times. CDR3 loop: CASSPETVRDTQYF. The CDR3 DNA reads TGTGCCAGCTCACCAGAAACAGTGAGGGATACGCAGTATTTT. This rearrangement joins TRBV18 to TRBJ2-3; D gene ambiguous. CDR3 length: 14 residues. Germline lookup yields CDR1 KGHSH and CDR2 LQKENI. V shed 2 bases and J shed 6 bases, with 12 bases lying between them.

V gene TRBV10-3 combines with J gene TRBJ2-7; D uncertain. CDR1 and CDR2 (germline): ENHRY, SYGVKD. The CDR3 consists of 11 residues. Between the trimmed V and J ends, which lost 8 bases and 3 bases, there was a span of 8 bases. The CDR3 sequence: CAIWADYEQYF. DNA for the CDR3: TGTGCCATCTGGGCAGACTACGAGCAGTACTTC.

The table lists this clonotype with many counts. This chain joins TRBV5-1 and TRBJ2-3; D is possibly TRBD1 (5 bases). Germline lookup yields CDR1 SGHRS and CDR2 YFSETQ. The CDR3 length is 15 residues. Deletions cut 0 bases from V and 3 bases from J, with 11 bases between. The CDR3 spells CASSLARQGTDTQYF. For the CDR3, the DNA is TGCGCCAGCAGCTTGGCAAGGCAGGGAACAGATACGCAGTATTTT.

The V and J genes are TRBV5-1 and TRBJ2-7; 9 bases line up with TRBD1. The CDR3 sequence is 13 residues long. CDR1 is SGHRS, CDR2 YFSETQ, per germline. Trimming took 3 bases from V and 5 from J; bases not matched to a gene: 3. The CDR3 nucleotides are TGCGCCAGCAGCTGGGGGACAGGGAACGAGCAGTACTTC. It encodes CASSWGTGNEQYF.